These T cell receptor beta chains were read from a single sample in a study of T cells after yellow fever vaccination. TCRdb reprocessed the 5' RACE reads via MiXCR and lists one record per CDR3 protein. The table records hundreds of thousands of distinct CDR3 sequences, 13% of them present only once. The source material was PBMCs, sampled on the day of the yellow fever booster vaccination. These receptors were obtained from a man aged 30 to 39 who received the YFV17D yellow fever vaccine. Both conserved end residues are part of each CDR3. The D gene is left open where the match is weak. Size values are once, few and many counts, or a class for expanded clones, and some rows have none.

abundance	v_gene	j_gene	len	d_gene	CDR3aa	CDR3nt
few	TRBV7-8	TRBJ1-1	13	.	CASSWVENTEAFF	TGTGCCAGCAGCTGGGTCGAGAACACTGAAGCTTTCTTT
.	TRBV20-1	TRBJ2-1	18	TRBD2	CSARTSGGGRAPYNEQFF	TGCAGTGCTAGGACCTCGGGCGGCGGGAGGGCCCCCTACAATGAGCAGTTCTTC
.	TRBV28	TRBJ2-1	14	TRBD2	CASIGGSSYNEQFF	TGTGCCAGCATAGGCGGGAGCTCCTACAATGAGCAGTTCTTC
few	TRBV6-2/TRBV6-3	TRBJ2-1	17	TRBD1	CASSFPTGGVGINEQFF	TGTGCCAGCAGCTTTCCGACAGGGGGCGTTGGTATAAATGAGCAGTTCTTC
.	TRBV27	TRBJ1-1	14	.	CASSFSGKDTEAFF	TGTGCCAGCAGTTTTTCTGGGAAGGACACTGAAGCTTTCTTT
few	TRBV10-3	TRBJ2-7	13	.	CAIRGGVGDEQYF	TGTGCCATCAGGGGGGGCGTTGGGGACGAGCAGTACTTC
.	TRBV7-2	TRBJ2-4	17	TRBD2	CASSPMASGSVGNIQYF	TGTGCCAGCAGCCCGATGGCTAGCGGGAGTGTTGGGAACATTCAGTACTTC
few	TRBV7-8	TRBJ2-5	17	TRBD2	CASSLGPPGLEGETQYF	TGTGCCAGCAGCTTAGGGCCTCCGGGACTAGAGGGAGAGACCCAGTACTTC
many	TRBV5-1	TRBJ2-1	14	TRBD2	CASSPKGTSYEQFF	TGCGCCAGCAGCCCGAAGGGGACTAGCTATGAGCAGTTCTTC
.	TRBV6-7	TRBJ2-7	18	TRBD2	CATPGPQVGRAAYYEQYF	TGTGCCACCCCCGGCCCCCAAGTCGGGAGGGCCGCTTACTACGAGCAGTACTTC
few	TRBV19	TRBJ1-1	14	.	CASNNVGGATEAFF	TGTGCCAGTAACAATGTTGGGGGGGCCACTGAAGCTTTCTTT
few	TRBV5-1	TRBJ2-5	16	.	CASSNQIRTAQETQYF	TGCGCCAGCAGCAACCAGATACGGACAGCACAAGAGACCCAGTACTTC
.	TRBV5-1	TRBJ2-1	15	.	CASSLGQTSHNEQFF	TGCGCCAGCAGCTTAGGACAGACATCACACAATGAGCAGTTCTTC
few	TRBV3-1	TRBJ2-7	14	TRBD1	CASSQAGQGMPRYF	TGTGCCAGCAGCCAAGCGGGACAGGGGATGCCGAGGTACTTC
few	TRBV3-1	TRBJ2-1	15	.	CASSQEGYSYNEQFF	TGTGCCAGCAGCCAAGAGGGCTACTCCTACAATGAGCAGTTCTTC
few	TRBV7-2	TRBJ2-5	15	TRBD2	CASSYTSGEGETQYF	TGTGCCAGCAGCTATACTAGCGGAGAGGGGGAGACCCAGTACTTC
.	TRBV10-2	TRBJ2-2	10	.	CASSEGELFF	TGCGCCAGCAGTGAGGGGGAGCTGTTTTTT
.	TRBV15	TRBJ2-3	13	.	CATSSKSTDTQYF	TGTGCCACCAGCAGTAAAAGCACAGATACGCAGTATTTT
.	TRBV20-1	TRBJ2-7	13	.	CSASGGAIDEQYF	TGCAGTGCTAGTGGGGGGGCTATTGACGAGCAGTACTTC
.	TRBV11-3	TRBJ1-1	14	.	CASSRDGSNTEAFF	TGTGCCAGCAGCAGAGACGGGTCAAACACTGAAGCTTTCTTT
few	TRBV7-9	TRBJ2-1	17	TRBD2	CASSPGPLAGGFNEQFF	TGTGCCAGCAGCCCGGGCCCACTAGCGGGGGGATTCAATGAGCAGTTCTTC
.	TRBV20-1	TRBJ2-7	14	.	CSACHRDTSYEQYF	TGCAGTGCTTGTCACCGGGACACATCCTACGAGCAGTACTTC
few	TRBV3-1	TRBJ2-2	16	.	CASSQVVGTHTGELFF	TGTGCCAGCAGCCAAGTAGTCGGGACTCACACCGGGGAGCTGTTTTTT
.	TRBV28	TRBJ2-6	15	.	CASSSRNSGANVLTF	TGTGCCAGCAGTTCCAGGAACTCTGGGGCCAACGTCCTGACTTTC
few	TRBV12-3/TRBV12-4	TRBJ2-1	16	TRBD1	CASRVRTGRTYNEQFF	TGTGCCAGCAGGGTTAGGACAGGCCGTACCTACAATGAGCAGTTCTTC
.	TRBV25-1	TRBJ2-1	11	.	CASGFYNEQFF	TGTGCCAGCGGATTCTACAATGAGCAGTTCTTC
.	TRBV5-1	TRBJ2-1	15	TRBD2	CASSPPLLASNEQFF	TGCGCCAGCAGCCCTCCTTTACTAGCGTCCAATGAGCAGTTCTTC
.	TRBV5-4	TRBJ2-4	15	.	CASSLDRAAKNIQYF	TGTGCCAGCAGCTTGGACAGGGCAGCCAAAAACATTCAGTACTTC
few	TRBV5-1	TRBJ2-2	15	TRBD1	CASNPGQSNTGELFF	TGCGCCAGCAACCCGGGACAGTCGAACACCGGGGAGCTGTTTTTT
few	TRBV28	TRBJ2-7	13	TRBD2	CASRTSGPYEQYF	TGTGCCAGTAGGACTAGCGGGCCCTACGAGCAGTACTTC
.	TRBV30	TRBJ1-2	15	.	CAWSVLSARGYGYTF	TGTGCCTGGAGTGTACTTTCGGCTCGGGGCTATGGCTACACCTTC
few	TRBV10-2	TRBJ1-6	15	.	CASSHRGRGDSPLHF	TGCGCCAGCAGTCATCGGGGTCGCGGGGATTCACCCCTCCACTTT
.	TRBV5-6	TRBJ1-5	14	TRBD1	CASSKRQGDQPQHF	TGTGCCAGCAGCAAAAGACAGGGGGATCAGCCCCAGCATTTT
.	TRBV20-1	TRBJ2-1	16	TRBD2	CSARGGGSGSINEQFF	TGCAGTGCTAGAGGGGGAGGTAGCGGGAGTATAAATGAGCAGTTCTTC
.	TRBV7-9	TRBJ2-5	14	.	CASSLEGNPETQYF	TGTGCCAGCAGCTTAGAGGGAAACCCAGAGACCCAGTACTTC
.	TRBV4-3	TRBJ2-2	11	.	CASGFSGELFF	TGCGCCAGCGGCTTTTCCGGGGAGCTGTTTTTT